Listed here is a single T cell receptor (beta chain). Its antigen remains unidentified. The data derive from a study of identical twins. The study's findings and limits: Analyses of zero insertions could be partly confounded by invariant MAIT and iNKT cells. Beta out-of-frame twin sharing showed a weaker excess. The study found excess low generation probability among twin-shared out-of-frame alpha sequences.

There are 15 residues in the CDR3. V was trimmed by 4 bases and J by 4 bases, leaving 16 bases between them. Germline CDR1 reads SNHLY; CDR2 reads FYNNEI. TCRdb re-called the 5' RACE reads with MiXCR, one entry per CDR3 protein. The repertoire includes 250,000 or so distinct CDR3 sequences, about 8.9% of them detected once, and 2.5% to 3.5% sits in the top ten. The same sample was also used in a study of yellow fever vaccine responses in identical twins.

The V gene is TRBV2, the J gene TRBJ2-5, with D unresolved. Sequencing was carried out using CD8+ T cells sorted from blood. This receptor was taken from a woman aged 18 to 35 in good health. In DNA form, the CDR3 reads TGTGCCAGCAGTGGACAAGTTTATCTGGGAGAGACCCAGTACTTC. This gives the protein CASSGQVYLGETQYF.